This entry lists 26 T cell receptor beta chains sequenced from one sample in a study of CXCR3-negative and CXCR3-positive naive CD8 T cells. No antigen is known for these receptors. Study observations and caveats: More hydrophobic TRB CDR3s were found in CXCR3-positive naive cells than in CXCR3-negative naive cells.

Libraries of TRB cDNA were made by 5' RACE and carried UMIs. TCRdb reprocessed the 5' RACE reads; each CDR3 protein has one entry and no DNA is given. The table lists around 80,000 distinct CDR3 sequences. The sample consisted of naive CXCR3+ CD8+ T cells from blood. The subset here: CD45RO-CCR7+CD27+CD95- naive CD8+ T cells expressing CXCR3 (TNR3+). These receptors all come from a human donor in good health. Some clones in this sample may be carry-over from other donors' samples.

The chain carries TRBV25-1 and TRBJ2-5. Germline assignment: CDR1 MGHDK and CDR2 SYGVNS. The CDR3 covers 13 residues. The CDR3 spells CASSEELQETQYF.

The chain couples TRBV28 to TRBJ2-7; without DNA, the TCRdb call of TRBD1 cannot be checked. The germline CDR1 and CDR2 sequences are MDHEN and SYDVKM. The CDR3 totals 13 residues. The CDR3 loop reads CASSLWGRYEQYF.

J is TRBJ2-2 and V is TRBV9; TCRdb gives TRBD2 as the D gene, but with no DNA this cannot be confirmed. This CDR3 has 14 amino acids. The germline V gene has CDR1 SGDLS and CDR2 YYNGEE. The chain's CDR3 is CASGSGTNTGELFF.

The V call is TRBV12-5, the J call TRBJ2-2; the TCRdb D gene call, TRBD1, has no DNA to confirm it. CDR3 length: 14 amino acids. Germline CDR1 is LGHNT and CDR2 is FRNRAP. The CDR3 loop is CASTEQGNTGELFF.

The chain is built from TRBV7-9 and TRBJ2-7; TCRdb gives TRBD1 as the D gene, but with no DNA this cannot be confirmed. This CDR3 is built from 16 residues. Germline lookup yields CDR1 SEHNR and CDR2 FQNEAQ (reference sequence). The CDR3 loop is CASSPPGTGGGHEQYF.

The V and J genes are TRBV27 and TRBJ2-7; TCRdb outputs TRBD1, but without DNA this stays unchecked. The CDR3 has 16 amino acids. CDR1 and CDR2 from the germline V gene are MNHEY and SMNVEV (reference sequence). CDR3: CASSRTGTWRAYEQYF.

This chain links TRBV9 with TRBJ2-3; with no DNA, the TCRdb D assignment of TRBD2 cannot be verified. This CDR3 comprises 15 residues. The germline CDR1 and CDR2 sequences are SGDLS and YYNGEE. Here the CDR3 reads CASSARDWYTDTQYF.

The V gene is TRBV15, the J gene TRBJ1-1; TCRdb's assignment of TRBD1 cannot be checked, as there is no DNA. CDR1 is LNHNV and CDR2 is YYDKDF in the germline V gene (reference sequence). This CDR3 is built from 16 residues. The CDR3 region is CATSRGRGTGGTEAFF.

CDR3 loop: CASSLARDGGDIQYF. The chain uses TRBV7-9 and TRBJ2-4. Germline V lookup: CDR1 SEHNR, CDR2 FQNEAQ (reference sequence). This CDR3 is 15 amino acids long.

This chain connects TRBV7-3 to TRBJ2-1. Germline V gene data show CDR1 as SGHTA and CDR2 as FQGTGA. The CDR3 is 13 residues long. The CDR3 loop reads CASSFGPYNEQFF.

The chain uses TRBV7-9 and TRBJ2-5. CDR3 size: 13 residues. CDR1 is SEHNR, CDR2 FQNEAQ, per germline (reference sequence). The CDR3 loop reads CASSFEDQETQYF. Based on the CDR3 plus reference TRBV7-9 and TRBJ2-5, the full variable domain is DTGVSQNPRHKITKRGQNVTFRCDPISEHNRLYWYRQTLGQGPEFLTYFQNEAQLEKSRLLSDRFSAERPKGSFSTLEIQRTEQGDSAMYLCASSFEDQETQYFGPGTRLLVL.

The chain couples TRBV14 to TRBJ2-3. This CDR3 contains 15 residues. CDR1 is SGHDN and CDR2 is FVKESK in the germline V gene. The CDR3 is CASSQDTATLDTQYF.

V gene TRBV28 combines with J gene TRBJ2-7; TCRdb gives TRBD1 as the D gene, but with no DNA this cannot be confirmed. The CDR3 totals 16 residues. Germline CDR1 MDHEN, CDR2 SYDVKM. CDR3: CASSFHRDRDIYEQYF.

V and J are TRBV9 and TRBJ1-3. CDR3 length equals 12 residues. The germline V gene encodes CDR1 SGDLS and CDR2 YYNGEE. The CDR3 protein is CASGPRGNTIYF.

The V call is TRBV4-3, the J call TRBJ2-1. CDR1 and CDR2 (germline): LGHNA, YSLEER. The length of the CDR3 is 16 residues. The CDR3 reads CASSQDFAGGLNEQFF.

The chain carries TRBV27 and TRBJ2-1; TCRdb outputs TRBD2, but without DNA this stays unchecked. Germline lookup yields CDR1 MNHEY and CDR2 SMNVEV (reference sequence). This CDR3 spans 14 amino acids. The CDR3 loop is CASSFSGSIYEQFF.

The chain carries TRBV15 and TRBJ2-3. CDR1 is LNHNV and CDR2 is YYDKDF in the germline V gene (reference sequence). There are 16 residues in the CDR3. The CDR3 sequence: CATSRDLSASTDTQYF.

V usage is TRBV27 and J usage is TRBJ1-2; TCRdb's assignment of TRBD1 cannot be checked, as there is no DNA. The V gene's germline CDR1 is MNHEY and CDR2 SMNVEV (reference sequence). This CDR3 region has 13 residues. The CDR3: CASTHEQGYGYTF.

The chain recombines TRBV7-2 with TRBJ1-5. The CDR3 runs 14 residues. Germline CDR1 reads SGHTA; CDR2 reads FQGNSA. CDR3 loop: CASSLLSGNQPQHF.

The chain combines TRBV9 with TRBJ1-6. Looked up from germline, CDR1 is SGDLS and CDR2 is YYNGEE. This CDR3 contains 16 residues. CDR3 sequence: CASSLTISSYNSPLHF.

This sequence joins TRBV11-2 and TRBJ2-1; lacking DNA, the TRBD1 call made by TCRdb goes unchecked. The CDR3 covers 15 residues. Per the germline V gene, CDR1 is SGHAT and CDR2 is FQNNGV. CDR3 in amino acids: CASSLAGGDLNEQFF.

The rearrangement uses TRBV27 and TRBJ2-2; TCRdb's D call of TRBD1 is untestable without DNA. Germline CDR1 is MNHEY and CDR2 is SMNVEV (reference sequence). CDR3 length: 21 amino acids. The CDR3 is CASSLFLGYNRDRGSTGELFF.

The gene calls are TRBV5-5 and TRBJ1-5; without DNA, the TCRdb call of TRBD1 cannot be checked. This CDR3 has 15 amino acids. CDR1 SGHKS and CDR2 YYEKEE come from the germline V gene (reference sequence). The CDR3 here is CASSLQRQLNQPQHF. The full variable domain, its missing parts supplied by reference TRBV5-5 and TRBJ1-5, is DAGVTQSPTHLIKTRGQQVTLRCSPISGHKSVSWYQQVLGQGPQFIFQYYEKEERGRGNFPDRFSARQFPNYSSELNVNALLLGDSALYLCASSLQRQLNQPQHFGDGTRLSIL.

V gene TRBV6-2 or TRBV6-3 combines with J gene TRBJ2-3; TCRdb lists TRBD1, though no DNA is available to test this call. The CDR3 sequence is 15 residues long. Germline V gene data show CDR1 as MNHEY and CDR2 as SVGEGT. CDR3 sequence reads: CASSWGTGPTDTQYF.

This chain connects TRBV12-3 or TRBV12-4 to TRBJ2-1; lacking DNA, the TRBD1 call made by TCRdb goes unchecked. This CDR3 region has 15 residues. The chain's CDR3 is CASSIDRGQYNEQFF.

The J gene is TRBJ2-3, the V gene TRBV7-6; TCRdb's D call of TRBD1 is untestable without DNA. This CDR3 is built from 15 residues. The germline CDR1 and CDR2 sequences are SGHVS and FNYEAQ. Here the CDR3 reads CASSLGGGWSDTQYF.